One sample yielded the 17 T cell receptor beta chains listed below, sequenced in a study of Graves' ophthalmopathy and Graves' hyperthyroidism. RNA transcripts were the template, and TCR beta CDR3 regions were amplified from them. RT-PCR was first run with HTBI primers, then multiplex PCR in a second round. TCRdb fed the multiplex PCR reads into MiXCR, producing one record per CDR3 protein. The data contain roughly 220,000 distinct CDR3 sequences, less than 55% of them seen just once; the ten biggest clones take up roughly 45%. Sequenced: peripheral blood. All receptors derive from an adult man with Graves' ophthalmopathy.

This sequence joins TRBV6-6 and TRBJ1-1; D is perhaps TRBD1 (5 bases). V was cut by 6 bases and J by 0 bases, with 20 bases left in between. CDR1 and CDR2 (germline): MNHNY, SVGAGI (reference sequence). The CDR3 sequence is 17 residues long. The CDR3 loop reads CASSTTLGHQMNTEAFF. CDR3 sequence (DNA): TGTGCCAGCAGCACCACCCTAGGACACCAGATGAACACTGAAGCTTTCTTT.

The chain is built from TRBV29-1 and TRBJ2-5, with D maybe TRBD1 (6 bases). There are 12 residues in the CDR3. Deletions cut 7 bases from V and 1 base from J, with 10 bases between. The germline V gene has CDR1 SQVTM and CDR2 ANQGSEA. Here the CDR3 DNA reads TGCAGCGGAACAGGGATCCAAGAGACCCAGTACTTC. It encodes CSGTGIQETQYF.

This clonotype occurred once. In this CDR3 the conserved last residue, phenylalanine or tryptophan, is missing, so a read error is likely. The rearrangement uses TRBV7-9 and TRBJ2-7; D unresolved. The CDR3 spans 13 residues. CDR1 and CDR2 (germline): SEHNR, FQNEAQ (reference sequence). V lost 0 bases and J 4 bases, leaving 7 bases between the germline ends. The CDR3 protein is CASSLAATYEQYL. The CDR3 DNA reads as TGTGCCAGCAGCTTAGCGGCTACTTACGAGCAGTACCTC.

The gene calls are TRBV10-3 and TRBJ1-2; D not resolved. Trimming cost V 3 bases and J 6 bases, with 20 bases left between them. This CDR3 contains 16 residues. From germline, CDR1 is ENHRY and CDR2 SYGVKD. CDR3 DNA sequence: TGTGCCATCAGTGACGAAGGACGGACGATCATTGATGGCTACACCTTC. Its protein is CAISDEGRTIIDGYTF.

The chain links TRBV18 to TRBJ1-1; D perhaps matches TRBD1 (5 bases). V lost 2 bases and J lost 1, with 14 bases in between. The germline V gene has CDR1 KGHSH and CDR2 LQKENI. CDR3 length equals 16 residues. CDR3 sequence reads: CASSPLSGRGNTEAFF. The CDR3 DNA reads TGTGCCAGCTCACCATTGTCAGGGAGGGGGAACACTGAAGCTTTCTTT.

The chain joins TRBV5-4 to TRBJ2-2; the D is unclear. V lost 10 bases and J 1 base, leaving 14 bases between the germline ends. The CDR3 totals 14 residues. Germline CDR1 reads SGHNT; CDR2 reads YYREEE (reference sequence). The CDR3 DNA follows: TGTGCCTGTAGGCCTGCAGGGAACACCGGGGAGCTGTTTTTT. Translated, it gives CACRPAGNTGELFF.

This clonotype was picked up many times. J is TRBJ1-2 and V is TRBV29-1; D not certain. Germline assignment: CDR1 SQVTM and CDR2 ANQGSEA. V was pared by 7 bases and J by 2 bases, with 11 bases between. This CDR3 region has 12 residues. The CDR3 nucleotides are TGCAGCGCCGATGGCCAGAACTATGGCTACACCTTC. Translated, it gives CSADGQNYGYTF.

The chain uses TRBV10-1 and TRBJ2-5, with 7 bases matching TRBD1. CDR1 is WNHNN, CDR2 SYGVQD, per germline (reference sequence). The trim removed 3 bases at V and 3 bases at J, leaving 7 bases unmatched. The CDR3 spans 15 residues. This chain's CDR3 is CASSDQGTVEETQYF. The DNA of the CDR3 is TGCGCCAGCAGTGACCAGGGGACAGTTGAAGAGACCCAGTACTTC.

The chain employs TRBV20-1 and TRBJ1-4; D ambiguous. Germline-derived CDR1 and CDR2 are DFQATT and SNEGSKA (reference sequence). V lost 3 bases and J 8 bases, leaving 13 bases between the germline ends. The CDR3 has 13 residues. The DNA of the CDR3 is TGCAGTGCTAGGGAGGGTCTAGGGGAAAAACTGTTTTTT. This encodes CSAREGLGEKLFF.

This chain joins TRBV9 and TRBJ2-5; D remains unclear. This CDR3 has 12 residues. The V gene's germline CDR1 is SGDLS and CDR2 YYNGEE. The germline V and J ends were trimmed by 2 bases and 5 bases, with 7 bases remaining between them. The CDR3 reads CASSVIGETQYF. The CDR3 DNA sequence: TGTGCCAGCAGCGTTATCGGGGAGACCCAGTACTTC.

This clonotype was observed a handful of times. The genes are TRBV29-1 and TRBJ2-5; 9 bases align to TRBD1. The CDR3 loop spans 14 amino acids. Germline assignment: CDR1 SQVTM and CDR2 ANQGSEA. Trimming took 4 bases from V and 2 from J; bases not matched to a gene: 5. The CDR3 loop is CSVGDRVRQETQYF. Written as DNA, the CDR3 is TGCAGCGTTGGGGACAGGGTGAGACAAGAGACCCAGTACTTC.

The V call is TRBV29-1, the J call TRBJ2-2; TRBD2 might be the D (5 bases). V lost 2 bases, J lost 6 bases, and 7 bases lay in between. This CDR3 region has 12 residues. From germline, CDR1 is SQVTM and CDR2 ANQGSEA. CDR3: CSVETGAGELFF. CDR3 DNA sequence: TGCAGCGTTGAAACCGGGGCCGGGGAGCTGTTTTTT.

The chain has TRBV7-9 and TRBJ1-1; the D gene is possibly TRBD1 (5 bases). The CDR3 totals 14 residues. The germline V and J ends were trimmed by 3 bases and 6 bases, with 14 bases remaining between them. Germline CDR1 is SEHNR and CDR2 is FQNEAQ (reference sequence). In DNA, the CDR3 is TGTGCCAGCAGCTTGTGGGCCAGGGAAGCTGAAGCTTTCTTT. This translates into CASSLWAREAEAFF.

This clonotype was detected many times. CDR3 residues: CASSYSSHSGANVLTF. The DNA for the CDR3 is TGTGCCAGCAGCTACTCATCCCACTCTGGGGCCAACGTCCTGACTTTC. V and J are TRBV12-3 or TRBV12-4 and TRBJ2-6; D is undetermined. The V and J ends lost 6 bases and 0 bases respectively, with 12 bases between them. The CDR3 extends over 16 amino acids.

The chain carries TRBV7-9 and TRBJ2-6; unclear D gene. Trimming removed 4 bases at V and 0 bases at J, with 10 bases between. The CDR3 is made up of 16 amino acids. The germline gives CDR1 SEHNR, CDR2 FQNEAQ (reference sequence). The CDR3 DNA sequence: TGTGCCAGCAGCTCGGATCCTTACTCTGGGGCCAACGTCCTGACTTTC. Amino acids: CASSSDPYSGANVLTF.

The V gene is TRBV7-9, the J gene TRBJ1-5, with D unresolved. The CDR3 covers 15 residues. Germline-derived CDR1 and CDR2 are SEHNR and FQNEAQ (reference sequence). V was clipped by 3 bases and J by 4 bases, with 13 bases between them. The CDR3 sequence is CASSFGPGGNQPQHF. The CDR3, as DNA: TGTGCCAGCAGCTTTGGGCCAGGTGGAAATCAGCCCCAGCATTTT.

The chain employs TRBV7-9 and TRBJ2-7, with D uncertain. CDR3 length: 11 amino acids. The ends were cut back, 11 bases at V and 7 bases at J, with 15 bases in the middle. Germline values: CDR1 SEHNR, CDR2 FQNEAQ (reference sequence). DNA for the CDR3: TGTGCCTGCCCCTCGGCGGTGGAGCAGTACTTC. It codes for CACPSAVEQYF.